The T cell receptor (beta chain) described here comes from a study of a mutant IDH1 vaccine in newly diagnosed glioma. Overall study context: Administration of eight vaccinations to patients took place in weeks 1, 3, 5, 7, 11, 15, 19, 23. Vaccination was launched 4-6 weeks after radiotherapy alone, or with temozolomide cycles. Antecedent treatment encompassed radiotherapy, temozolomide, or their combination; the majority received both.

The assay was immunoSEQ multiplex PCR, and TCRdb's table has in-frame clones only and misses some. The repertoire holds roughly 52,000 clones, with around 80% as singletons. General observations from the study: Around 93% of patients showed vaccine-induced immune responses across multiple MHC alleles.

CDR1 SGHRS and CDR2 YFSETQ come from the germline V gene. Trimming shortened V by 0 bases and J by 8 bases, and 12 bases separated the two germline ends. The CDR3 is 15 residues long. On this clone: No antigen is known for it.

The time point was: week 23, last vaccination. Vaccine doses each comprised 300 ug of mutant IDH1 20-mer peptide, with topical imiquimod. Specimen: PBMCs, collected from a glioma patient whose treatment included an IDH1 peptide vaccine. The gene calls are TRBV5-1 and TRBJ1-6; the D gene is possibly TRBD1 (5 bases). The receptor's source is a middle-aged man with glioma. Here the CDR3 reads CASSLVATADSPLHF. DNA for the CDR3: TGCGCCAGCAGCTTGGTCGCGACAGCCGATTCACCCCTCCACTTT.